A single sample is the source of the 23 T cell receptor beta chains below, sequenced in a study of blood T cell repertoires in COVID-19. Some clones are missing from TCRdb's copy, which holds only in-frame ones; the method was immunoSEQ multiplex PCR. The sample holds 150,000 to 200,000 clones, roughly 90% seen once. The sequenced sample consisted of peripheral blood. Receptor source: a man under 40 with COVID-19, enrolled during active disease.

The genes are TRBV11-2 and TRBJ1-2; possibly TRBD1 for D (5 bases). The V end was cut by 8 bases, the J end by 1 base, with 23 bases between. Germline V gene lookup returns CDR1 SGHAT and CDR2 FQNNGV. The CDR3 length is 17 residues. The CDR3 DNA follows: TGTGCCAGCGTATCCGATAGCTGGGGGGATGTTAACTATGGCTACACCTTC. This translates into CASVSDSWGDVNYGYTF.

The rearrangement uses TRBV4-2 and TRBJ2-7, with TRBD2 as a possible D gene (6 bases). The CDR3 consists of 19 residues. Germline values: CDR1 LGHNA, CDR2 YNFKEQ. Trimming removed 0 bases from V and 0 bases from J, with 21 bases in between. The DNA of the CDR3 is TGTGCCAGCAGCCAAGAAGGAGGCGGGAACCGCGTCCTCTCCTACGAGCAGTACTTC. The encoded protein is CASSQEGGGNRVLSYEQYF.

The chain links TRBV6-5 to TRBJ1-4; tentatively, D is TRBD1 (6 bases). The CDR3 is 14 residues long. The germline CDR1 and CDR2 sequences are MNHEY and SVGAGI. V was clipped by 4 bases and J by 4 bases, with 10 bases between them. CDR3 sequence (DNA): TGTGCCAGCAGTTCTAGGACAGTTAATGAAAAACTGTTTTTT. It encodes CASSSRTVNEKLFF.

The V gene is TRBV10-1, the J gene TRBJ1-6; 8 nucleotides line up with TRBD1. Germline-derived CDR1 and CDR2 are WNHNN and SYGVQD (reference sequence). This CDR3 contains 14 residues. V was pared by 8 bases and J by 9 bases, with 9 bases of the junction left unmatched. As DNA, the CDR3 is TGCGCCAGCCCCGGACAGGGAATAGGTTCACCCCTCCACTTT. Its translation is CASPGQGIGSPLHF.

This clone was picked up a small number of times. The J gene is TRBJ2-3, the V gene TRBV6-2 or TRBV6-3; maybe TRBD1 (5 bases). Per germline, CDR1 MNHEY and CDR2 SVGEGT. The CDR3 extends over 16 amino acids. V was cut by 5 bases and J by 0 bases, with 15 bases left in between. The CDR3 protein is CASSLEGAGSTDTQYF. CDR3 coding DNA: TGTGCCAGCAGTCTAGAAGGCGCAGGGAGCACAGATACGCAGTATTTT.

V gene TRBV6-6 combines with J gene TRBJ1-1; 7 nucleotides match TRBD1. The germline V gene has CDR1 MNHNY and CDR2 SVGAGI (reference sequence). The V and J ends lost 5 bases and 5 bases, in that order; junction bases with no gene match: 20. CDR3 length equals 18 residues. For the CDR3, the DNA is TGTGCCAGCAGTCCCGTCCGGGACAGCCTGAGAGGGAGGACTGAAGCTTTCTTT. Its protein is CASSPVRDSLRGRTEAFF.

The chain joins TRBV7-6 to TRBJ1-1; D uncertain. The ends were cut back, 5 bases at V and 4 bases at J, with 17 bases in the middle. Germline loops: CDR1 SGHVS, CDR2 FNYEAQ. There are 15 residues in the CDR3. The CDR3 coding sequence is TGTGCCAGCAGCAACCGGGAGTCTCCGGGCACTGAAGCTTTCTTT. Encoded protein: CASSNRESPGTEAFF.

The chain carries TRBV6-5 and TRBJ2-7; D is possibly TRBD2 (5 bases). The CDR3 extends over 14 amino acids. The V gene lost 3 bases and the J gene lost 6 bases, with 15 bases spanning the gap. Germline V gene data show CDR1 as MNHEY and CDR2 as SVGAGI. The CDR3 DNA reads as TGTGCCAGCAGTTATGCCCGAAATGCGGGCGAGCAGTACTTC. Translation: CASSYARNAGEQYF.

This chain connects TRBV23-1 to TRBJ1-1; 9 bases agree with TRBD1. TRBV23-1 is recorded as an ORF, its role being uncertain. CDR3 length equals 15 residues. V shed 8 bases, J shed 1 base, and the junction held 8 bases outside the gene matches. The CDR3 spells CASRKRQGGNTEAFF. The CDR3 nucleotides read TGCGCCAGCCGAAAACGACAGGGGGGGAACACTGAAGCTTTCTTT.

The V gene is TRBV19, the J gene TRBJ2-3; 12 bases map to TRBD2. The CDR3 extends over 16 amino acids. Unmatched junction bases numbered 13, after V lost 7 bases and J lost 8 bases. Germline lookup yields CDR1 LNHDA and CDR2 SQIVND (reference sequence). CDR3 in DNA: TGTGCCAGTAATCCGACTAGCGGGAGTCCAAGAGGTACGCAGTATTTT. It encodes CASNPTSGSPRGTQYF.

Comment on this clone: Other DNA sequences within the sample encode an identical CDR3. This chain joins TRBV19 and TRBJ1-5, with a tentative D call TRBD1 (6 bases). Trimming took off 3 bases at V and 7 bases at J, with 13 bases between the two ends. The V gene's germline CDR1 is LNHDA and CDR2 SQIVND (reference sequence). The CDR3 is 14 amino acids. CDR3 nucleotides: TGTGCCAGTAGTATTGAGGGGGGGAACCAGCCCCAGCATTTT. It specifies CASSIEGGNQPQHF. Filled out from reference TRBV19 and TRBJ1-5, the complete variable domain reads DGGITQSPKYLFRKEGQNVTLSCEQNLNHDAMYWYRQDPGQGLRLIYYSQIVNDFQKGDIAEGYSVSREKKESFPLTVTSAQKNPTAFYLCASSIEGGNQPQHFGDGTRLSIL.

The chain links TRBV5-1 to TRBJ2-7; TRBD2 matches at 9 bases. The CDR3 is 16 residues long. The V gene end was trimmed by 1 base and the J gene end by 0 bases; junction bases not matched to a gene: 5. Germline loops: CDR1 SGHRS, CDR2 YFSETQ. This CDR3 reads CASSLFASGISYEQYF. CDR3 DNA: TGCGCCAGCAGCTTGTTCGCTAGCGGGATCTCCTACGAGCAGTACTTC.

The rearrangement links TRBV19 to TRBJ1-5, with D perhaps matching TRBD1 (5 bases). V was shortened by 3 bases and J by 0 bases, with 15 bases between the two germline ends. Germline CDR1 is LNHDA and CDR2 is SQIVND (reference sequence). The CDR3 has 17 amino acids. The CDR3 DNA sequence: TGTGCCAGTAGTATTTCGTCGCGGGGGGGTAGCAATCAGCCCCAGCATTTT. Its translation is CASSISSRGGSNQPQHF.

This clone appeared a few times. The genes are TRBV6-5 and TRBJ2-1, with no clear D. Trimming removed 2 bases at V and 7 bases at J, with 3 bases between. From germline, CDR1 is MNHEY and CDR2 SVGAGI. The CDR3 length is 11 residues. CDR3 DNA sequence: TGTGCCAGCAGTTACCCAAATGAGCAGTTCTTC. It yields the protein CASSYPNEQFF.

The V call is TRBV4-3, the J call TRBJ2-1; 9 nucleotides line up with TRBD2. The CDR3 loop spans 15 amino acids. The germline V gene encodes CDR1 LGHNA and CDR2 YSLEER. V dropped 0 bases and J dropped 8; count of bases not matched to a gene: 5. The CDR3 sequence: CASSQDRGGVDEQFF. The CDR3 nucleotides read TGCGCCAGCAGCCAAGACCGCGGGGGGGTCGATGAGCAGTTCTTC.

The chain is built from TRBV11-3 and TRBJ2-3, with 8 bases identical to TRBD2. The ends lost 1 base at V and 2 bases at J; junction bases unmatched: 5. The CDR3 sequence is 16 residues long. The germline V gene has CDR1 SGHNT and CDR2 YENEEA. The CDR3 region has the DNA TGTGCCAGCAGCTTAGGGGGCGGGGGGCCCACAGATACGCAGTATTTT. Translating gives CASSLGGGGPTDTQYF.

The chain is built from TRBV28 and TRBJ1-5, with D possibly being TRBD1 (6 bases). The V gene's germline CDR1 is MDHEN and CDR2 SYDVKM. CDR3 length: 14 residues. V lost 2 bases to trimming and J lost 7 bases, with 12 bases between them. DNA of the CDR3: TGTGCCAGCAGTTTAACACAGGGACGACAGCCCCAGCATTTT. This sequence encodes CASSLTQGRQPQHF.

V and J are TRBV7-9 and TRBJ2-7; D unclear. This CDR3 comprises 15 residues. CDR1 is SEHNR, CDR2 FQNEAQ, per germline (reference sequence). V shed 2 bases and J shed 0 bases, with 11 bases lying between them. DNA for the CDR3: TGTGCCAGCAGCTTATTCCAGGTCAGCTCCTACGAGCAGTACTTC. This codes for CASSLFQVSSYEQYF.

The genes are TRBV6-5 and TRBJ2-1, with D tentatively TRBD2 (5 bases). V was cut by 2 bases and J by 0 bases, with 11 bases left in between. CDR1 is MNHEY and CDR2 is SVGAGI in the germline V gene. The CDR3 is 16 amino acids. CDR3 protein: CASSYVAGRSYNEQFF. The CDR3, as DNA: TGTGCCAGCAGTTACGTCGCGGGCCGCTCCTACAATGAGCAGTTCTTC.

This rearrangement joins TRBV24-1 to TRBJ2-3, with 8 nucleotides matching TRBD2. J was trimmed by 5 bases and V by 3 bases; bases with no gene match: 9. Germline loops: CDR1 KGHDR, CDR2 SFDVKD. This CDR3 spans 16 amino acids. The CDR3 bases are TGTGCCACCAGTGATCCTAGCGGGTTCTCTGTAGATACGCAGTATTTT. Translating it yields CATSDPSGFSVDTQYF.

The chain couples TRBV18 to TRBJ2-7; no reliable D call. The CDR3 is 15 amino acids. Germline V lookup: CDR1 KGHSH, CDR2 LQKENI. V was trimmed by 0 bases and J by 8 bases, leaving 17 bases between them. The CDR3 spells CASSPPFPEHLKQYF. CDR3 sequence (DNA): TGTGCCAGCTCACCACCGTTTCCGGAGCACTTAAAGCAGTACTTC.

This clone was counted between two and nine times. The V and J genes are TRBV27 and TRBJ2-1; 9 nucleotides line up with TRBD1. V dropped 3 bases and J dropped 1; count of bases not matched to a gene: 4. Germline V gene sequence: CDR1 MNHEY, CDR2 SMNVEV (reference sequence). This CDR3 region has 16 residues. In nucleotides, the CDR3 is TGTGCCAGCAGTTTCAACAGGGGGCGTTCCTACAATGAGCAGTTCTTC. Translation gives CASSFNRGRSYNEQFF.

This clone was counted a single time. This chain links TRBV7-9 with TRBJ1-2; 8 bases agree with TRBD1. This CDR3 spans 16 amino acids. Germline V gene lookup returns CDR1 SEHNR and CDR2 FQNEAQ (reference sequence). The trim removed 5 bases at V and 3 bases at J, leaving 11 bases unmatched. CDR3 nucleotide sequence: TGTGCCAGCAGCCCCTTAATGACGGACAGGGACTATGGCTACACCTTC. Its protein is CASSPLMTDRDYGYTF.